The 4 T cell receptor beta chains reported below all come from one sample, sequenced in a study of blood T cells in healthy people across ages. Primers used in a second PCR of about 7 to 12 cycles were a sample-barcoded 5' primer and a J-beta primer mix. MiXCR, applied by TCRdb to the 5' RACE reads, yields one record per CDR3 protein. The sample includes about 1,000,000 distinct CDR3 sequences, 35% to 50% seen only once; the top ten take about 19%. The sequenced sample was blood. These receptors all come from a woman aged 55-69 years in good health.

In its sample, this clonotype was seen many times. The V and J genes are TRBV29-1 and TRBJ2-7; D might be TRBD1 (6 bases). Germline V lookup: CDR1 SQVTM, CDR2 ANQGSEA. Between the trimmed V and J ends, which lost 5 bases and 0 bases, there was a span of 11 bases. The CDR3 covers 13 residues. CDR3 region: CSVLRDISYEQYF. The CDR3 coding sequence is TGCAGCGTTCTCCGGGACATCTCCTACGAGCAGTACTTC.

This sequence joins TRBV12-3 or TRBV12-4 and TRBJ2-7; D is possibly TRBD1 (6 bases). The CDR3 length is 13 residues. V was cut by 11 bases and J by 10 bases, with 24 bases left in between. The CDR3 DNA is TGTGCCTCGACCCCCACAGGGTCGGAGATCCAGTACTTC. It yields the protein CASTPTGSEIQYF.

This clonotype was observed a handful of times. The gene calls are TRBV6-5 and TRBJ1-2; 7 positions agree with TRBD1. Germline CDR1 is MNHEY and CDR2 is SVGAGI. The V segment lost 4 bases and the J segment 5 bases; nucleotides outside the gene matches: 4. CDR3 size: 13 residues. The CDR3 here is CASSSRDSYGYTF. The CDR3 nucleotides read TGTGCCAGCAGTTCCCGGGACAGTTATGGCTACACCTTC.

The V gene is TRBV6-2 or TRBV6-3, the J gene TRBJ1-2, with a weak D call TRBD1 (6 bases). Germline CDR1 and CDR2: MNHEY and SVGEGT. The germline V and J ends were trimmed by 6 bases and 4 bases, with 15 bases remaining between them. There are 14 residues in the CDR3. DNA of the CDR3: TGTGCCAGCAGCACAGGGAGCCCTCCCTATGGCTACACCTTC. Translated, it gives CASSTGSPPYGYTF.